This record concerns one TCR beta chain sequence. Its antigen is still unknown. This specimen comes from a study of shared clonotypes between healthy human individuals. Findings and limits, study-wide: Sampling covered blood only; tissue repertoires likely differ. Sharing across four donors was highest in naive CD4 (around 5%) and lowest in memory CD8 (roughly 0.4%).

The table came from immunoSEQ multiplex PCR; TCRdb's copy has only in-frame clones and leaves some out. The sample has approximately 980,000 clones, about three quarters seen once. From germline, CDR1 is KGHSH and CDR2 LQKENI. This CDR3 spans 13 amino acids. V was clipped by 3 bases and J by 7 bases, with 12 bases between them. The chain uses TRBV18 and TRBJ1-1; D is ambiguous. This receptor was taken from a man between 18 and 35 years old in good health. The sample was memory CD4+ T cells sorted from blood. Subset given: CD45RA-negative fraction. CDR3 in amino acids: CASSPRQVDEAFF. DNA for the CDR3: TGTGCCAGCTCACCCCGTCAGGTTGATGAAGCTTTCTTT.